The rows below give T cell receptor beta chains drawn from one sample of a study of T-cell reconstitution after alpha-beta-depleted transplantation in children. A single record per CDR3 protein comes from TCRdb applying MiXCR to the PCR reads. Here the sample spans under 300,000 distinct CDR3 sequences, about 9.6% being singletons. The input for sequencing was PBMCs from the stem cell graft donor, taken from the stem cell graft. These receptors all stem from a human donor who donated a stem cell graft to a child with SCID. Both conserved end residues are part of each CDR3. Fields, in order: clone size, D gene, J gene, V gene, CDR3 protein, CDR3 DNA. A D gene is named only where the DNA matches it firmly. Clone size appears in some rows only: once, few, many, or a class for an expanded clone.

size: many; D: TRBD1; J: TRBJ2-5; V: TRBV3-1; CDR3: CASSPFGTGGGETQYF; DNA: TGTGCCAGCAGTCCGTTTGGGACAGGGGGAGGAGAGACCCAGTACTTC
size: many; D: TRBD1; J: TRBJ2-3; V: TRBV20-1; CDR3: CSARDIQGASTDTQYF; DNA: TGCAGTGCTAGAGATATTCAGGGGGCAAGCACAGATACGCAGTATTTT
size: many; D: .; J: TRBJ2-7; V: TRBV5-8; CDR3: CASSLEIGRSYEQYF; DNA: TGTGCCAGCAGCTTGGAGATAGGAAGGTCCTACGAGCAGTACTTC
size: many; D: .; J: TRBJ2-1; V: TRBV5-1; CDR3: CASSLELEYNEQFF; DNA: TGCGCCAGCAGCTTGGAACTAGAGTACAATGAGCAGTTCTTC
size: many; D: .; J: TRBJ2-1; V: TRBV6-5; CDR3: CASSPNIGPRSEQFF; DNA: TGTGCCAGCAGTCCTAACATAGGGCCCCGAAGTGAGCAGTTCTTC
size: many; D: .; J: TRBJ2-3; V: TRBV5-1; CDR3: CASRPGRGTSTDTQYF; DNA: TGCGCCAGCAGGCCCGGTCGGGGCACTAGCACAGATACGCAGTATTTT
size: .; D: TRBD2; J: TRBJ2-1; V: TRBV7-3; CDR3: CASSLVVGGGDNEQFF; DNA: TGTGCCAGCAGCTTAGTTGTGGGTGGGGGGGACAATGAGCAGTTCTTC
size: many; D: TRBD1; J: TRBJ2-3; V: TRBV5-1; CDR3: CASSLGPRQGPDTQYF; DNA: TGCGCCAGCAGCTTGGGGCCCCGACAGGGGCCAGATACGCAGTATTTT
size: many; D: TRBD1; J: TRBJ1-6; V: TRBV5-1; CDR3: CASSGTGGANSPLHF; DNA: TGCGCCAGCAGCGGGACAGGGGGCGCAAATTCACCCCTCCACTTT
size: .; D: .; J: TRBJ2-3; V: TRBV4-3; CDR3: CASSLRLRWGTDTQYF; DNA: TGCGCCAGCAGCTTACGACTCCGTTGGGGCACAGATACGCAGTATTTT
size: many; D: TRBD1; J: TRBJ2-5; V: TRBV5-1; CDR3: CASSLAIGTGVETQYF; DNA: TGCGCCAGCAGCTTGGCCATCGGGACAGGGGTAGAGACCCAGTACTTC
size: many; D: .; J: TRBJ2-7; V: TRBV5-1; CDR3: CASSLGQPPGEQYF; DNA: TGCGCCAGCAGCTTGGGACAGCCACCTGGAGAGCAGTACTTC
size: many; D: TRBD1; J: TRBJ1-1; V: TRBV20-1; CDR3: CSATPGGTEAFF; DNA: TGCAGTGCTACCCCAGGGGGCACTGAAGCTTTCTTT
size: few; D: .; J: TRBJ2-3; V: TRBV2; CDR3: CASKGADTQYF; DNA: TGTGCCAGCAAAGGGGCAGATACGCAGTATTTT
size: many; D: .; J: TRBJ2-7; V: TRBV6-5; CDR3: CASSSGLRQYF; DNA: TGTGCCAGCAGCTCGGGCTTAAGGCAGTACTTC
size: many; D: .; J: TRBJ1-1; V: TRBV13; CDR3: CATSEGGWPEAFF; DNA: TGTGCCACCTCGGAGGGGGGCTGGCCTGAAGCTTTCTTT
size: many; D: .; J: TRBJ2-1; V: TRBV12-3/TRBV12-4; CDR3: CASNRGGNTYNEQFF; DNA: TGTGCCAGCAATAGAGGGGGTAATACCTACAATGAGCAGTTCTTC
size: few; D: .; J: TRBJ2-2; V: TRBV6-1; CDR3: CASSSPLGTGLFF; DNA: TGTGCCAGCAGCTCCCCTTTGGGAACAGGGCTGTTTTTT
size: many; D: TRBD1; J: TRBJ1-1; V: TRBV12-3/TRBV12-4; CDR3: CASSLIQGYTEAFF; DNA: TGTGCCAGCAGTTTGATACAGGGGTACACTGAAGCTTTCTTT
size: many; D: TRBD1; J: TRBJ2-5; V: TRBV10-3; CDR3: CAISELVTGELETQYF; DNA: TGTGCCATCAGTGAGTTGGTTACAGGGGAGCTGGAGACCCAGTACTTC
size: many; D: TRBD1; J: TRBJ2-2; V: TRBV15; CDR3: CATSRGRTGTGAGELFF; DNA: TGTGCCACCAGCAGGGGACGAACCGGGACAGGGGCCGGGGAGCTGTTTTTT
size: many; D: TRBD1; J: TRBJ1-6; V: TRBV20-1; CDR3: CSARSGQGYSPLHF; DNA: TGCAGTGCTAGATCGGGACAGGGTTATTCACCCCTCCACTTT
size: many; D: .; J: TRBJ1-2; V: TRBV5-1; CDR3: CASSSRRTAGDDLNYGYTF; DNA: TGCGCCAGCAGCTCCCGGAGGACGGCCGGCGACGATCTTAACTATGGCTACACCTTC